These T cell receptor beta chains were read from a single sample in a study of T cells in Graves' hyperthyroidism and ophthalmopathy. TCRdb re-called the multiplex PCR reads with MiXCR, one entry per CDR3 protein. The table shows hundreds of thousands of distinct CDR3 sequences, with about 15% occurring only once. Sequencing was performed on blood. Receptors originate from a woman aged 40-49 years with Graves' ophthalmopathy. Each CDR3 is given without its conserved first and last residue.

TRBV28	TRBJ2-7	ASSPTSDKTGLDYEQY
TRBV7-9	TRBJ1-6	ASSPTGWNSPLH
TRBV28	TRBJ2-2	ASSLEGLGTGELF
TRBV7-9	TRBJ2-2	ASSWATTGEGELF
TRBV6-2/TRBV6-3	TRBJ2-7	ASSYSGSTYEQY
TRBV18	TRBJ1-1	ASSPPPNTEAF
TRBV20-1	TRBJ2-5	SAVGTGGETQY
TRBV5-1	TRBJ2-7	ASSDRQYEQY
TRBV24-1	TRBJ2-5	ATSDLPGETQY
TRBV12-3/TRBV12-4	TRBJ2-7	ASSPTVYEQY
TRBV25-1	TRBJ1-2	ASSEWGKEGYGYT
TRBV20-1	TRBJ1-2	SARGTSEGQGKLS
TRBV6-1	TRBJ2-7	ASKSWDRDDEQY
TRBV6-5	TRBJ1-2	ASSLRMRNYGYT
TRBV15	TRBJ2-7	ATSRDGGTLSYEQY
TRBV6-1	TRBJ1-5	ASRSQGDSNQPQH
TRBV12-3/TRBV12-4	TRBJ1-6	ASRSGGGNSPLH
TRBV20-1	TRBJ1-5	SATWTGSGYSNQPQH
TRBV6-5	TRBJ2-7	ASSYSLGRGPSYEQY
TRBV19	TRBJ1-5	ASSVVGGGQPQH
TRBV28	TRBJ2-7	ASCPPWSSYEQY
TRBV12-3/TRBV12-4	TRBJ2-7	ASRRDRGRGGGYGEQY
TRBV30	TRBJ2-2	AWSLQTGELF
TRBV12-3/TRBV12-4	TRBJ1-1	ASSLNMGAEAF
TRBV5-1	TRBJ2-5	ASSLVSGPQETQY
TRBV7-8	TRBJ2-7	ASSLRLAGGPIPYEQY
TRBV15	TRBJ2-7	ATSRVASASTYEQY
TRBV7-4	TRBJ2-5	ASSLQPQETQY
TRBV27	TRBJ1-1	ASSLRGEAEAF
TRBV27	TRBJ1-1	ASSQQGDTEAF
TRBV12-3/TRBV12-4	TRBJ2-2	ASSFPGTGELF
TRBV6-1	TRBJ2-5	ASRRLAGEIETQY
TRBV28	TRBJ1-5	ASSIPQGAQPQH
TRBV5-1	TRBJ1-2	ASSSDTGGRGYT
TRBV29-1	TRBJ1-1	SVPGQGILNTEAF
TRBV2	TRBJ2-7	ASSEAGSGRLSYEQY
TRBV18	TRBJ1-5	ASSIGQDDQPQH
TRBV19	TRBJ2-7	ASSKAGLLHEQY
TRBV28	TRBJ2-5	ASEDGTSQETQY
TRBV12-3/TRBV12-4	TRBJ2-5	ASSSRQKQQETQY